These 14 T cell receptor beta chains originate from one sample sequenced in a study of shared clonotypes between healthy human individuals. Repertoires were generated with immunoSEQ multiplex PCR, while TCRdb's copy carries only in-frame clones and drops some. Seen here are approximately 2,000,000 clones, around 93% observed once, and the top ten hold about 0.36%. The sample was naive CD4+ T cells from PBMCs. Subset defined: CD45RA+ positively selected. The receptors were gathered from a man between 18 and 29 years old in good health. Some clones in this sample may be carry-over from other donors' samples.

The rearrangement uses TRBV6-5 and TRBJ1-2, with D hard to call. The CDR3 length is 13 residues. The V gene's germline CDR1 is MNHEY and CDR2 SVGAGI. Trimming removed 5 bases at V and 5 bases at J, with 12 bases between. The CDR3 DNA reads TGTGCCAGCAGTCCGCGGACCTTATATGGCTACACCTTC. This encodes CASSPRTLYGYTF.

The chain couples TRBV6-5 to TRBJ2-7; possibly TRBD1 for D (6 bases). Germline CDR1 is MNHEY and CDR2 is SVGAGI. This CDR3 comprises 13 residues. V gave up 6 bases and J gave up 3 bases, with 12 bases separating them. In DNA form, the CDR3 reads TGTGCCAGCAGCCGGACAGTGAACTACGAGCAGTACTTC. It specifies CASSRTVNYEQYF.

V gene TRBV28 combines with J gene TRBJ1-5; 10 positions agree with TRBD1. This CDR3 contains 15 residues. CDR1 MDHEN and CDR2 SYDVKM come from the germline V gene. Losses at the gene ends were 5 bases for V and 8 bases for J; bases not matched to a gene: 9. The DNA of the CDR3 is TGTGCCAGCAGTCCCGGAAGACAGGGGGCGAAGCCCCAGCATTTT. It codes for CASSPGRQGAKPQHF.

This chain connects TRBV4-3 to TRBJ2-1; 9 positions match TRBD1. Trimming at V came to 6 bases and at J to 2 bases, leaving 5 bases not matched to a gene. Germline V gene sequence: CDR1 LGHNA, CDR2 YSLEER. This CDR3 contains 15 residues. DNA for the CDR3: TGCGCCAGCAGACGAACAGGGGGCGCCTACAATGAGCAGTTCTTC. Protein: CASRRTGGAYNEQFF.

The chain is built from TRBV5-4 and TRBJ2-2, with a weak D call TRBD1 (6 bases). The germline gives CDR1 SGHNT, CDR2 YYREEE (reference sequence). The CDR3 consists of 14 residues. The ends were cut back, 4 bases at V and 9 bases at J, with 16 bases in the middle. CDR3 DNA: TGTGCCAGCAGCCGATCCGGGGACAAGCGGGAGCTGTTTTTT. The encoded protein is CASSRSGDKRELFF.

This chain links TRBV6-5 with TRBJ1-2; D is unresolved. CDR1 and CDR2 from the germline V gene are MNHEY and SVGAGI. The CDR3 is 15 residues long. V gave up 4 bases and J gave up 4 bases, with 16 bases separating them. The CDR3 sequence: CASSSSWTRGYGYTF. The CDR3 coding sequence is TGTGCCAGCAGTTCATCCTGGACGCGGGGCTATGGCTACACCTTC.

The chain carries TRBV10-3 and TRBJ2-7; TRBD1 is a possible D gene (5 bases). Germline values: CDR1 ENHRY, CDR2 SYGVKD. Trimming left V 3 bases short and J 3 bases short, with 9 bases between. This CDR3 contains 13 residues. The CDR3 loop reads CAISDPDSYEQYF. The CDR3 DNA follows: TGTGCCATCAGTGACCCCGACAGCTACGAGCAGTACTTC.

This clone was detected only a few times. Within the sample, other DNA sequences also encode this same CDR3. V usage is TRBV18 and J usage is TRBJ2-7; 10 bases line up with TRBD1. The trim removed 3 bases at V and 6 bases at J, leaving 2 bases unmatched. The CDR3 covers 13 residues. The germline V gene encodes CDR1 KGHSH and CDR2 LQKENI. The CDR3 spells CASSPGTGVEQYF. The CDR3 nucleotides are TGTGCCAGCTCACCGGGGACAGGGGTCGAGCAGTACTTC.

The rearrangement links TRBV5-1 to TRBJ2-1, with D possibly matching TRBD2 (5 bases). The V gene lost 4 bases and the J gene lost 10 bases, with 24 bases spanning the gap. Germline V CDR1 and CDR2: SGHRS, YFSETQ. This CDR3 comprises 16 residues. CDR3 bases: TGCGCCAGCAGCGACTCTGCTGGACTTACCTCGGGGGAGCAGTTCTTC. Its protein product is CASSDSAGLTSGEQFF.

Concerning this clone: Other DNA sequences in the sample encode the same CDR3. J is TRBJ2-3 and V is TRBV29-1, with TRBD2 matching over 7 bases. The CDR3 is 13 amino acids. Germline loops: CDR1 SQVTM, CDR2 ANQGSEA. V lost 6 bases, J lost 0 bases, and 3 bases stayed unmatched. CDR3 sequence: CSVERGSTDTQYF. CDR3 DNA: TGCAGCGTAGAGCGGGGTAGCACAGATACGCAGTATTTT.

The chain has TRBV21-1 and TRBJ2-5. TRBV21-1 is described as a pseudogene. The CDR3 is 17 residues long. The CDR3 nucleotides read TGTGCCAGCAGCAAAGGGGCAGGTGGGGGGCCTCAAGAGACCCAGTACTTC. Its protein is CASSKGAGGGPQETQYF.

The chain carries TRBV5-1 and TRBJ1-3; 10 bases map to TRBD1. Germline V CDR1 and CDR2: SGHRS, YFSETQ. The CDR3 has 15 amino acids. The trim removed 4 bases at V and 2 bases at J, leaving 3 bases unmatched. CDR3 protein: CASSGTGAAGNTIYF. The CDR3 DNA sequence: TGCGCCAGCAGCGGGACAGGGGCAGCTGGAAACACCATATATTTT.

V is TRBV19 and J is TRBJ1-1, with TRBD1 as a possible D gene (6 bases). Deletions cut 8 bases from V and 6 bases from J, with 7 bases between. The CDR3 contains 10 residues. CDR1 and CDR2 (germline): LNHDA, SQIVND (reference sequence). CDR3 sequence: CASSGAEAFF. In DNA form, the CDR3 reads TGTGCCAGTTCAGGGGCTGAAGCTTTCTTT.

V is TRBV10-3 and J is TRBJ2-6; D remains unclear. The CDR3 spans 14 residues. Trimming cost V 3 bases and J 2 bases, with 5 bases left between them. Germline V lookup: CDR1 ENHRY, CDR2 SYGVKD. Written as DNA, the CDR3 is TGTGCCATCAGTGATAGGCCTGGGGCCAACGTCCTGACTTTC. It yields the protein CAISDRPGANVLTF.